A single sample is the source of the 2 T cell receptor beta chains below, sequenced in a study of vaccination effects on CD4 cells after COVID-19. Ahead of sequencing, the ViraFEST assay grew antigen-specific CD4+ T cells using viral peptide pools. After less than twelve days in culture, the CD4+ T cells were isolated. Two doses of either BNT162b2 or mRNA-1273 were given to each participant. For these receptors, no antigen is known. Here immunoSEQ multiplex PCR was the method, and the copy in TCRdb shows in-frame clones only, minus some. The top ten hold 0.95% of the sample, which has about 66,000 clones, under 80% seen once. The starting material was CD4+ T cells from PBMCs cultured with HCoV-OC43 spike peptides, obtained after COVID-19 vaccination. The subset here: HCoV-OC43 spike overlapping peptide pool stimulation. These receptors were collected from a human donor who received a COVID-19 vaccine.

This chain links TRBV29-1 with TRBJ1-4; D gene ambiguous. The length of the CDR3 is 8 residues. The germline CDR1 and CDR2 sequences are SQVTM and ANQGSEA. V was pared by 7 bases and J by 17 bases, with 11 bases between. CDR3 nucleotides: TGCAGCGCCGACCCCCCCTTTTTT. It translates to CSADPPFF.

V gene TRBV5-4 combines with J gene TRBJ2-1, with a possible D match to TRBD2 (5 bases). Trimming took 4 bases from V and 0 from J, leaving 11 bases between them. CDR3 size: 15 residues. Germline V gene lookup returns CDR1 SGHNT and CDR2 YYREEE (reference sequence). The CDR3 sequence: CASSLKSGSYNEQFF. The CDR3 coding sequence is TGTGCCAGCAGCCTGAAAAGCGGCTCCTACAATGAGCAGTTCTTC. The full variable domain, its missing parts supplied by reference TRBV5-4 and TRBJ2-1, is ETGVTQSPTHLIKTRGQQVTLRCSSQSGHNTVSWYQQALGQGPQFIFQYYREEENGRGNFPPRFSGLQFPNYSSELNVNALELDDSALYLCASSLKSGSYNEQFFGPGTRLTVL.